This record concerns one TCR beta chain sequence. Antigen specificity is unknown. The record originates from a study of PD-1 blockade in classical Hodgkin lymphoma. Whole-study findings and limits: Newly diagnosed patients had diversity similar to the baseline diversity of complete responders.

There are 16 residues in the CDR3. V was cut by 3 bases and J by 0 bases, with 13 bases left in between. Germline-derived CDR1 and CDR2 are SGHTS and YDEGEE. The assay was immunoSEQ multiplex PCR, and TCRdb's table has in-frame clones only and misses some. Of tens of thousands of clones listed, around 74% were seen once; the top ten hold over 9.5%. The time point was: cycle 4 day 1 (C4D1), after six to seven weeks of nivolumab. Each patient experienced a relapse that followed autologous stem cell transplantation, and brentuximab vedotin exposure varied. The origin of this receptor is a human donor with classical Hodgkin lymphoma. The specimen comprised peripheral blood mononuclear cells (PBMCs), sampled before the fourth cycle of nivolumab. The chain joins TRBV5-8 to TRBJ1-3; TRBD1 is a possible D gene (6 bases). CDR3 residues: CASSYRDTYSGNTIYF. The CDR3 region has the DNA TGTGCCAGCAGCTACCGGGACACATACTCTGGAAACACCATATATTTT. Complete variable domain (other parts from reference TRBV5-8 and TRBJ1-3): EAGVTQSPTHLIKTRGQQATLRCSPISGHTSVYWYQQALGLGLQFLLWYDEGEERNRGNFPPRFSGRQFPNYSSELNVNALELEDSALYLCASSYRDTYSGNTIYFGEGSWLTVV.